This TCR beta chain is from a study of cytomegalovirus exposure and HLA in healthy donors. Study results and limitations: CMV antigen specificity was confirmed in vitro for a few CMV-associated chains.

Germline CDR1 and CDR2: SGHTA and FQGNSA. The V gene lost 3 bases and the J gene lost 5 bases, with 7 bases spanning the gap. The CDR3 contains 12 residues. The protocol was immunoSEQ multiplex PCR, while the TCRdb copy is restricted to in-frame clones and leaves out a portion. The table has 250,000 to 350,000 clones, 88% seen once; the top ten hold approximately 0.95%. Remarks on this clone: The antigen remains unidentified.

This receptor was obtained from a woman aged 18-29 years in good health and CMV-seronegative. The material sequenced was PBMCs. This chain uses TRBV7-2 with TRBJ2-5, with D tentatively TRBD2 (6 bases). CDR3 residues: CASSLGRETQYF. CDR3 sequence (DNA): TGTGCCAGCAGCTTGGGGAGGGAGACCCAGTACTTC. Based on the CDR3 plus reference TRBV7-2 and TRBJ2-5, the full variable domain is GAGVSQSPSNKVTEKGKDVELRCDPISGHTALYWYRQSLGQGLEFLIYFQGNSAPDKSGLPSDRFSAERTGGSVSTLTIQRTQQEDSAVYLCASSLGRETQYFGPGTRLLVL.